Listed below are T cell receptor beta chains from one sample, sequenced in a study of T cells after yellow fever vaccination. MiXCR, run by TCRdb on the 5' RACE reads, gives a single entry per CDR3 protein. The sample has hundreds of thousands of distinct CDR3 sequences, around a tenth seen once. The specimen was PBMCs, collected on the day of the first yellow fever vaccination. All receptors come from a young man who received the YFV17D yellow fever vaccine. The CDR3 runs from the conserved cysteine through the conserved F or W. Each record gives: D gene, CDR3 length, V gene, clone size, J gene, CDR3 protein, CDR3 DNA. D genes are given only for firm matches. The size field is filled for only some rows; it gives once, few, many or a size class.

D: NA; length: 14; V: TRBV19; size: NA; J: TRBJ2-5; CDR3: CASSIGSYQETQYF; DNA: TGTGCCAGTAGCATTGGGTCATACCAAGAGACCCAGTACTTC
D: TRBD1; length: 14; V: TRBV18; size: NA; J: TRBJ2-5; CDR3: CASSPGQHQETQYF; DNA: TGTGCCAGCTCACCGGGACAGCACCAAGAGACCCAGTACTTC
D: NA; length: 15; V: TRBV5-1; size: many; J: TRBJ2-1; CDR3: CASSLGAGKSPALSF; DNA: TGCGCCAGCAGCTTGGGCGCGGGAAAATCCCCAGCCCTAAGCTTC
D: TRBD2; length: 17; V: TRBV24-1; size: NA; J: TRBJ2-5; CDR3: CATSDFRTRSGQETQYF; DNA: TGTGCCACCAGTGATTTTCGGACTAGATCTGGGCAAGAGACCCAGTACTTC
D: NA; length: 13; V: TRBV5-4; size: few; J: TRBJ2-1; CDR3: CASSPRFRHEQFF; DNA: TGTGCCAGCAGCCCCAGGTTCCGCCATGAGCAGTTCTTC
D: NA; length: 13; V: TRBV14; size: NA; J: TRBJ2-5; CDR3: CASSQDTPETQYF; DNA: TGTGCCAGCAGCCAAGACACCCCCGAGACCCAGTACTTC
D: TRBD1; length: 16; V: TRBV27; size: few; J: TRBJ2-3; CDR3: CASSLSAGQGADTQYF; DNA: TGTGCCAGCAGTTTATCCGCCGGACAGGGCGCAGATACGCAGTATTTT
D: NA; length: 14; V: TRBV4-2; size: NA; J: TRBJ1-5; CDR3: CASSHQGSNQPQHF; DNA: TGTGCCAGCAGCCACCAGGGGTCCAATCAGCCCCAGCATTTT
D: NA; length: 16; V: TRBV5-1; size: NA; J: TRBJ2-7; CDR3: CASSLDSRVTPYEQYF; DNA: TGCGCCAGCAGCTTGGACTCTAGGGTCACTCCCTACGAGCAGTACTTC
D: NA; length: 14; V: TRBV5-6; size: NA; J: TRBJ2-4; CDR3: CASSLAAPGDIQYF; DNA: TGTGCCAGCAGCTTGGCCGCCCCGGGGGACATTCAGTACTTC
D: TRBD2; length: 16; V: TRBV20-1; size: few; J: TRBJ2-1; CDR3: CSARDPSGGIYNEQFF; DNA: TGCAGTGCTAGAGATCCGAGCGGGGGAATCTACAATGAGCAGTTCTTC
D: TRBD1; length: 13; V: TRBV6-5; size: few; J: TRBJ1-1; CDR3: CASSSYRGAEAFF; DNA: TGTGCCAGCAGTTCATACAGGGGGGCTGAAGCTTTCTTT
D: NA; length: 12; V: TRBV20-1; size: many; J: TRBJ1-5; CDR3: CSARVLSGPQHF; DNA: TGCAGTGCTAGAGTGTTGTCCGGGCCCCAGCATTTT
D: NA; length: 14; V: TRBV3-1; size: NA; J: TRBJ2-2; CDR3: CASSRVPGTRELFF; DNA: TGTGCCAGCAGCCGGGTTCCGGGGACCAGGGAGCTGTTTTTT
D: NA; length: 17; V: TRBV6-5; size: NA; J: TRBJ2-5; CDR3: CASSYRSVGTPGETQYF; DNA: TGTGCCAGCAGTTACCGGTCTGTCGGGACGCCAGGGGAGACCCAGTACTTC
D: NA; length: 11; V: TRBV10-3; size: NA; J: TRBJ2-1; CDR3: CAISVEDEQFF; DNA: TGTGCCATCAGTGTTGAGGATGAGCAGTTCTTC
D: NA; length: 12; V: TRBV7-9; size: few; J: TRBJ2-5; CDR3: CASSLELGARYF; DNA: TGTGCCAGCAGCTTAGAATTAGGGGCGCGGTACTTC
D: NA; length: 16; V: TRBV9; size: NA; J: TRBJ1-6; CDR3: CASSVGGSSYNSPLHF; DNA: TGTGCCAGCAGCGTAGGCGGGAGCTCCTATAATTCACCCCTCCACTTT
D: NA; length: 16; V: TRBV7-9; size: NA; J: TRBJ2-2; CDR3: CASSLAPDRNTGELFF; DNA: TGTGCCAGCAGCTTAGCCCCCGACAGGAACACCGGGGAGCTGTTTTTT
D: NA; length: 15; V: TRBV18; size: NA; J: TRBJ1-1; CDR3: CASSPPSRWNTEAFF; DNA: TGTGCCAGCTCACCACCGTCTAGGTGGAACACTGAAGCTTTCTTT
D: NA; length: 18; V: TRBV4-1; size: NA; J: TRBJ1-6; CDR3: CASSQVTGGSSYNSPLHF; DNA: TGCGCCAGCAGCCAAGTTACGGGGGGTAGCTCCTATAATTCACCCCTCCACTTT
D: NA; length: 13; V: TRBV20-1; size: NA; J: TRBJ2-7; CDR3: CSADYPGIDEQYF; DNA: TGCAGTGCTGATTATCCGGGAATTGACGAGCAGTACTTC
D: TRBD2; length: 14; V: TRBV28; size: NA; J: TRBJ2-4; CDR3: CASSLGLAGNIQYF; DNA: TGTGCCAGCAGTTTGGGACTAGCGGGAAACATTCAGTACTTC
D: NA; length: 13; V: TRBV5-6; size: few; J: TRBJ1-2; CDR3: CASSLVKNYGYTF; DNA: TGTGCCAGCAGCTTGGTCAAGAACTATGGCTACACCTTC
D: TRBD2; length: 15; V: TRBV7-2; size: NA; J: TRBJ2-3; CDR3: CASSSLAGNTDTQYF; DNA: TGTGCCAGCAGCTCACTAGCGGGGAACACAGATACGCAGTATTTT
D: NA; length: 12; V: TRBV5-4; size: NA; J: TRBJ1-2; CDR3: CASSSPRGGYTF; DNA: TGTGCCAGCAGCTCTCCCCGCGGGGGCTACACCTTC
D: NA; length: 13; V: TRBV12-3/TRBV12-4; size: many; J: TRBJ2-2; CDR3: CASRRTGYGELFF; DNA: TGTGCCAGCAGGCGTACAGGGTACGGGGAGCTGTTTTTT
D: NA; length: 15; V: TRBV27; size: NA; J: TRBJ1-6; CDR3: CASTVDIGYGSPLHF; DNA: TGTGCCAGCACTGTGGACATCGGGTATGGTTCACCCCTCCACTTT
D: NA; length: 16; V: TRBV7-6; size: many; J: TRBJ2-4; CDR3: CASSLRQGVEGNIQYF; DNA: TGTGCCAGCAGCCTCCGACAGGGAGTGGAGGGAAACATTCAGTACTTC
D: NA; length: 14; V: TRBV25-1; size: NA; J: TRBJ1-1; CDR3: CASSDSLTGTEAFF; DNA: TGTGCCAGCAGTGATTCACTCACAGGCACTGAAGCTTTCTTT
D: NA; length: 15; V: TRBV5-5; size: few; J: TRBJ1-1; CDR3: CASSLGASSNTEAFF; DNA: TGTGCCAGCAGCTTGGGGGCCAGCTCGAACACTGAAGCTTTCTTT
D: NA; length: 16; V: TRBV5-4; size: NA; J: TRBJ2-2; CDR3: CASSLAGRLVTGELFF; DNA: TGTGCCAGCAGCTTGGCGGGACGGCTCGTCACCGGGGAGCTGTTTTTT
D: TRBD2; length: 18; V: TRBV5-1; size: many; J: TRBJ2-2; CDR3: CASSSYGVVAGSTGELFF; DNA: TGCGCCAGCAGCTCGTATGGGGTTGTAGCGGGGTCCACCGGGGAGCTGTTTTTT
D: TRBD1; length: 13; V: TRBV7-3; size: few; J: TRBJ2-7; CDR3: CASSGGTGHEQYF; DNA: TGTGCCAGCAGCGGGGGGACAGGCCACGAGCAGTACTTC
D: NA; length: 14; V: TRBV27; size: NA; J: TRBJ1-4; CDR3: CASRTRRANEKLFF; DNA: TGTGCCAGCAGGACCCGACGGGCTAATGAAAAACTGTTTTTT
D: NA; length: 14; V: TRBV4-1; size: NA; J: TRBJ1-5; CDR3: CASSQDDFGQPQHF; DNA: TGCGCCAGCAGCCAAGATGACTTCGGTCAGCCCCAGCATTTT
D: NA; length: 14; V: TRBV4-3; size: many; J: TRBJ2-7; CDR3: CASSYSGAAYEQYF; DNA: TGCGCCAGCAGCTACTCCGGGGCAGCCTACGAGCAGTACTTC
D: TRBD2; length: 17; V: TRBV9; size: NA; J: TRBJ2-1; CDR3: CASSVWGLAGGPDEQFF; DNA: TGTGCCAGCAGCGTATGGGGGCTAGCGGGGGGACCTGATGAGCAGTTCTTC
D: NA; length: 14; V: TRBV6-1; size: few; J: TRBJ2-7; CDR3: CASSQVRRVGEQYF; DNA: TGTGCCAGCAGCCAAGTGAGGCGCGTTGGCGAGCAGTACTTC
D: NA; length: 16; V: TRBV9; size: NA; J: TRBJ2-7; CDR3: CASSVDDDLPTYEQYF; DNA: TGTGCCAGCAGCGTAGATGATGACCTTCCGACCTACGAGCAGTACTTC
D: TRBD1; length: 15; V: TRBV4-3; size: few; J: TRBJ1-5; CDR3: CASSQFTGGDQPQHF; DNA: TGCGCCAGCAGCCAATTTACAGGGGGGGATCAGCCCCAGCATTTT
D: TRBD1; length: 14; V: TRBV5-4; size: few; J: TRBJ1-1; CDR3: CASSLPGQGVIAFF; DNA: TGTGCCAGCAGCTTACCGGGACAGGGCGTGATCGCTTTCTTT
D: NA; length: 18; V: TRBV4-3; size: few; J: TRBJ1-2; CDR3: CASSQDKGVGVFSYGYTF; DNA: TGCGCCAGCAGCCAAGATAAGGGTGTGGGGGTATTTAGCTATGGCTACACCTTC
D: NA; length: 14; V: TRBV6-1; size: NA; J: TRBJ2-2; CDR3: CASSRDLNTGELFF; DNA: TGTGCCAGCAGTCGGGACCTCAACACCGGGGAGCTGTTTTTT
D: TRBD1; length: 13; V: TRBV7-3; size: many; J: TRBJ2-7; CDR3: CASSPGQGSKQYF; DNA: TGTGCCAGCAGCCCTGGACAGGGGAGTAAGCAGTACTTC
D: NA; length: 20; V: TRBV4-1; size: many; J: TRBJ2-3; CDR3: CASSQPRGGRTGEGTDTQYF; DNA: TGCGCCAGCAGCCAACCGAGGGGGGGTCGCACAGGGGAGGGCACAGATACGCAGTATTTT
D: TRBD1; length: 19; V: TRBV11-1; size: few; J: TRBJ1-3; CDR3: CASSLGSAGQGMSGNTIYF; DNA: TGTGCCAGCAGCTTGGGGTCGGCGGGACAGGGGATGTCTGGAAACACCATATATTTT
D: TRBD2; length: 12; V: TRBV18; size: many; J: TRBJ2-1; CDR3: CASSPQGGQQFF; DNA: TGTGCCAGCTCACCGCAGGGAGGGCAGCAGTTCTTC
D: NA; length: 16; V: TRBV7-2; size: many; J: TRBJ2-1; CDR3: CASSARDRSSYNEQFF; DNA: TGTGCCAGCAGCGCACGGGACCGCAGCTCCTACAATGAGCAGTTCTTC